This T cell receptor (beta chain) was identified in a study of TIL therapy for anti-PD-1-resistant metastatic lung cancer. About the study: Patients had a median age of nearly 55 years (range about 35-85). Tumors carried a median 1.5 non-synonymous mutations per megabase. Study-level points and caveats: TIL clonotype persistence in blood showed no apparent association with response.

The libraries were made with immunoSEQ v3. Measured with immunoSEQ multiplex PCR; TCRdb has only the in-frame clones, and not every one. Of tens of thousands of clones listed, 60% to 85% were seen once; the top ten hold nearly 7.5%. Details on this clone: Antigen unknown.

The germline V and J ends were trimmed by 4 bases and 2 bases, with 5 bases remaining between them. Germline assignment: CDR1 KGHSH and CDR2 LQKENI. The CDR3 has 13 residues. As for time point: pre-treatment sample, taken before nivolumab and TIL therapy. Stage 4 NSCLC adults joined between late 2017 and 2020. Source: blood, taken at baseline. The J gene is TRBJ2-2, the V gene TRBV18; D not certain. This TCR came from a person aged 25 to 85 with non-small cell lung cancer. The CDR3 protein is CASSLLNTGELFF. The CDR3, as DNA: TGTGCCAGCTCACTACTCAACACCGGGGAGCTGTTTTTT.